The sequence of this TCR beta chain was determined in a study of Ad26.COV2.S vaccination and SARS-CoV-2 variants. Indicated treatment: some 19 received Ad26.COV2.S at low or high dose, single or two shots; 5 received placebo; per-sample allocation not given. Sampling happened 63 days after the first vaccine or placebo injection. The repertoire was sequenced with immunoSEQ multiplex PCR; TCRdb's copy has only in-frame clones and lacks some. The sample lists fewer than 400,000 clones, about 88% seen once, with under 2% in the top ten. Germline V CDR1 and CDR2: SQVTM, ANQGSEA. The CDR3 loop spans 11 amino acids. J lost 5 bases, V lost 4 bases, and 1 base had no gene match.

The sequence derives from a person between 18 and 60 years old who received the Ad26.COV2.S COVID-19 vaccine or a placebo. Source: peripheral blood, taken in a trial of Ad26.COV2.S vaccine versus placebo. The chain has TRBV29-1 and TRBJ2-5; 7 bases align to TRBD2. CDR3 coding DNA: TGCAGCGTTGGGGAGGGGGAGACCCAGTACTTC. Residues: CSVGEGETQYF.